This TCR beta chain originates from a study of blood T cell repertoires in COVID-19. Study context: The United States, Italy and Spain provided the acute and convalescent COVID-19 samples. PBMCs, B-cell-depleted T cells, or T cells were the source of the cDNA or gDNA that made up the material.

Trimming cost V 5 bases and J 2 bases; bases outside gene matches: 8. The CDR3 is 15 amino acids. Germline-derived CDR1 and CDR2 are MNHEY and SVGAGI. In the original processing: Reference gene primer amplification gave nucleated cell count estimates. Only in-frame clones appear in the TCRdb table, and some are missing; sequencing was by immunoSEQ multiplex PCR. Clonal size and the V and J genes are those of that table, whereas D and trimming came from the DNA. The table has approximately 150,000 clones, around 84% seen once; the top ten hold around 2.5%. The chain employs TRBV6-5 and TRBJ2-5; 7 bases match TRBD2. Sequenced: peripheral blood. The origin of this receptor is a human donor with acute or convalescent COVID-19. The donor label of this sample is uncertain. CDR3 nucleotides: TGTGCCAGCAGTAATCGTGGGACTAAACAAGAGACCCAGTACTTC. It specifies CASSNRGTKQETQYF.